This is a list of T cell receptor beta chains from one sample in a study of shared clonotypes between healthy human individuals. This table comes from immunoSEQ multiplex PCR, and its TCRdb copy is limited to in-frame clones, with some not included. The sample gives some 1 million clones, about 77% of which show up once; roughly 1.5% is in the top ten. Input material: memory CD4+ T cells sorted from blood. Every receptor here comes from a man aged 18 to 29 in good health. Both conserved end residues are part of each CDR3. Each record gives: J gene, V gene, D gene, clone size, CDR3 DNA, CDR3 protein. The D gene is left open where the match is weak. The size field is filled for only some rows; it gives once, few, many or a size class.

TRBJ2-3	TRBV5-1	TRBD2	few	TGCGCCAGCAGACAGGGCCTAGCGGGAGTTAGCACAGATACGCAGTATTTT	CASRQGLAGVSTDTQYF
TRBJ1-6	TRBV2	NA	NA	TGTGCCAGCGAGAGGGAATTTAATTCACCCCTCCACTTT	CASEREFNSPLHF
TRBJ1-3	TRBV5-4	NA	NA	TGTGCCAGCAGTCTGACTTCCAGCTCTGGAAACACCATATATTTT	CASSLTSSSGNTIYF
TRBJ2-1	TRBV5-8	NA	NA	TGTGCCAGCAGCTTGGGGGCCCCCGAGCAGTTCTTC	CASSLGAPEQFF
TRBJ1-1	TRBV10-2	NA	few	TGCGCCAGCAGTGAGGAGGGAGGAAGGACTGAAGCTTTCTTT	CASSEEGGRTEAFF
TRBJ2-7	TRBV5-1	NA	NA	TGCGCCAGCAGCCCTGGGCAGGTTGGCTACGAGCAGTACTTC	CASSPGQVGYEQYF
TRBJ1-2	TRBV25-1	NA	NA	TGTGCCAGCAGTGATCAATCCCGCGGCAACTATGGCTGCACCTTC	CASSDQSRGNYGCTF
TRBJ1-2	TRBV27	NA	NA	TGTGCCAGCAGAGCACCCCAGACCACTAACTATGGCTACACCTTC	CASRAPQTTNYGYTF
TRBJ2-7	TRBV5-1	TRBD1	NA	TGCGCCAGCAGCCTGGGGTTCGAGGGGGCATCCTACGAGCAGTACTTC	CASSLGFEGASYEQYF
TRBJ2-7	TRBV29-1	TRBD1	NA	TGCAGCGTCCTAGACAGGGCAGAGCAGTACTTC	CSVLDRAEQYF
TRBJ1-2	TRBV19	NA	NA	TGTGCCAGTAGTCCAGGGGAGCGTGCCTATGGCTACACCTTC	CASSPGERAYGYTF
TRBJ1-5	TRBV19	NA	NA	TGTGCCAGTAGTTCCCGGGGGGCTTCGGGACAGCCCCAGCATTTT	CASSSRGASGQPQHF
TRBJ1-3	TRBV6-5	TRBD1	NA	TGTGCCAGCAGTTACGCCTACTCGGGACAGGGAAACACCATATATTTT	CASSYAYSGQGNTIYF